The 28 T cell receptor beta chains listed next were all sequenced from one sample in a study of radiotherapy plus CTLA-4 blockade in lung cancer. Sequenced by immunoSEQ multiplex PCR; TCRdb stores in-frame clones only, minus some. The table lists about 60,000 clones, roughly four fifths of them singletons, with less than 4.5% in the top ten. Sequencing was performed on peripheral blood, taken from a patient treated with radiotherapy plus ipilimumab. These receptors all come from a human donor with non-small cell lung cancer who had a partial response to radiotherapy plus ipilimumab.

V usage is TRBV11-2 and J usage is TRBJ2-1, with 11 bases aligning to TRBD2. This CDR3 spans 16 amino acids. The V gene end was trimmed by 5 bases and the J gene end by 3 bases; junction bases not matched to a gene: 6. Germline loops: CDR1 SGHAT, CDR2 FQNNGV. Here the CDR3 reads CASSPRTSGSYNEQFF. CDR3 DNA: TGTGCCAGCAGCCCGAGAACTAGCGGGAGCTACAATGAGCAGTTCTTC.

This clone was counted only a few times. The chain employs TRBV5-6 and TRBJ1-2, with 7 bases that match TRBD1. Trimming cost V 0 bases and J 8 bases; bases outside gene matches: 1. Germline loops: CDR1 SGHDT, CDR2 YYEEEE. The CDR3 is made up of 12 amino acids. The CDR3 nucleotides are TGTGCCAGCAGCTTGGGGGACAGAGGCTACACCTTC. Its translation is CASSLGDRGYTF.

The chain is built from TRBV6-6 and TRBJ1-2; TRBD1 matches at 7 bases. V lost 10 bases and J lost 2; bases outside the gene matches: 13. This CDR3 is built from 15 residues. CDR1 and CDR2 from the germline V gene are MNHNY and SVGAGI (reference sequence). The CDR3 is CATFSRDSANYGYTF. In nucleotides, the CDR3 is TGTGCCACCTTTTCCCGGGACAGCGCGAACTATGGCTACACCTTC.

The J gene is TRBJ2-5, the V gene TRBV27; D might be TRBD2 (6 bases). CDR1 and CDR2 from the germline V gene are MNHEY and SMNVEV (reference sequence). With 4 bases removed from V and 2 bases from J, the gap between germline ends came to 11 bases. This CDR3 comprises 14 residues. CDR3 nucleotide sequence: TGTGCCAGCAGTTCTCCGGGAGCTCAAGAGACCCAGTACTTC. This encodes CASSSPGAQETQYF.

The chain employs TRBV6-5 and TRBJ2-3; a possible D gene is TRBD2 (6 bases). The CDR3 sequence is 13 residues long. The germline V and J ends were trimmed by 9 bases and 4 bases, with 14 bases remaining between them. Germline CDR1 is MNHEY and CDR2 is SVGAGI. In DNA, the CDR3 is TGTGCCAGTCGGAGGGCCGGGCCAGATACGCAGTATTTT. Translating it yields CASRRAGPDTQYF.

Within the sample, this clone is medium-sized. V and J are TRBV29-1 and TRBJ1-1; the D gene is possibly TRBD1 (5 bases). From germline, CDR1 is SQVTM and CDR2 ANQGSEA. This CDR3 comprises 14 residues. The germline V and J ends were trimmed by 5 bases and 1 base, with 14 bases remaining between them. CDR3 DNA sequence: TGCAGCGTTTTCGGGGGAGGGCCGAACACTGAAGCTTTCTTT. Amino acids: CSVFGGGPNTEAFF.

The chain joins TRBV6-1 to TRBJ1-2; 10 bases are a match to TRBD1. J lost 8 bases, V lost 4 bases, and 4 bases had no gene match. This CDR3 has 13 residues. Germline V gene sequence: CDR1 MNHNS, CDR2 SASEGT. This CDR3 is CASSVDRGRGYTF. CDR3 DNA sequence: TGTGCCAGCAGTGTTGACAGGGGGCGCGGCTACACCTTC.

The chain couples TRBV11-1 to TRBJ2-2; D is uncertain. The CDR3 sequence is 14 residues long. The V and J ends lost 2 bases and 1 base respectively, with 5 bases between them. CDR1 and CDR2 (germline): SGHAT, FQDESV (reference sequence). The CDR3 protein is CASSLTRNTGELFF. In DNA, the CDR3 is TGTGCCAGCAGCTTAACGAGGAACACCGGGGAGCTGTTTTTT.

The gene calls are TRBV7-2 and TRBJ1-2; the D gene is possibly TRBD1 (5 bases). Trimming cost V 5 bases and J 4 bases, with 17 bases left between them. The CDR3 length is 15 residues. Germline CDR1 reads SGHTA; CDR2 reads FQGNSA. CDR3 nucleotide sequence: TGTGCCAGCAGCCTATTCAGGGTGGTGGGCTATGGCTACACCTTC. Translation gives CASSLFRVVGYGYTF.

The chain has TRBV5-8 and TRBJ1-1; D ambiguous. The germline V and J ends were trimmed by 4 bases and 6 bases, with 13 bases remaining between them. The CDR3 covers 13 residues. Germline CDR1 is SGHTS and CDR2 is YDEGEE. CDR3 loop: CASSREFVAEAFF. DNA for the CDR3: TGTGCCAGCAGCCGGGAGTTCGTCGCTGAAGCTTTCTTT.

This chain uses TRBV28 with TRBJ2-3; no firm D call. Trimming pared 1 base from V and 0 bases from J, leaving 14 bases between. CDR1 and CDR2 from the germline V gene are MDHEN and SYDVKM. This CDR3 is 17 amino acids long. CDR3 sequence: CASSLSQMVASTDTQYF. CDR3 nucleotides: TGTGCCAGCAGTTTATCTCAGATGGTCGCTAGCACAGATACGCAGTATTTT.

The rearrangement joins TRBV6-6 to TRBJ2-7, with 10 bases matching TRBD1. The CDR3 covers 14 residues. The V and J ends lost 6 bases and 6 bases, in that order; junction bases with no gene match: 8. Germline V gene sequence: CDR1 MNHNY, CDR2 SVGAGI (reference sequence). CDR3 in amino acids: CASSSRQGALEQYF. The CDR3 DNA sequence: TGTGCCAGCAGCTCCCGACAGGGGGCCCTCGAGCAGTACTTC.

The rearrangement links TRBV29-1 to TRBJ2-3; 10 bases fit TRBD1. J was trimmed by 1 base and V by 3 bases; bases with no gene match: 1. The germline CDR1 and CDR2 sequences are SQVTM and ANQGSEA. CDR3 length: 14 amino acids. CDR3: CSVDGTGGTDTQYF. For the CDR3, the DNA is TGCAGCGTTGACGGGACAGGGGGCACAGATACGCAGTATTTT.

The J gene is TRBJ2-2, the V gene TRBV18, with D unclear. CDR3 length: 14 residues. V was trimmed by 0 bases and J by 6 bases, leaving 8 bases between them. Germline values: CDR1 KGHSH, CDR2 LQKENI. The CDR3: CASSPPPNPGELFF. CDR3 DNA sequence: TGTGCCAGCTCACCACCGCCTAACCCCGGGGAGCTGTTTTTT.

The chain combines TRBV5-4 with TRBJ2-1; 11 bases are shared with TRBD2. Germline-derived CDR1 and CDR2 are SGHNT and YYREEE (reference sequence). J lost 0 bases, V lost 4 bases, and 6 bases had no gene match. The CDR3 loop spans 17 amino acids. Written as DNA, the CDR3 is TGTGCCAGCAGCACTCCGACTAGCGGGGTCTCCTACAATGAGCAGTTCTTC. Protein sequence: CASSTPTSGVSYNEQFF.

The rearrangement links TRBV19 to TRBJ2-2, with 8 nucleotides matching TRBD1. CDR1 is LNHDA and CDR2 is SQIVND in the germline V gene (reference sequence). CDR3 length: 14 amino acids. V lost 6 bases to trimming and J lost 4 bases; unmatched junction nucleotides: 4. The CDR3 sequence: CASRATGGTGELFF. The CDR3 nucleotides are TGTGCCAGTAGAGCTACAGGGGGCACCGGGGAGCTGTTTTTT.

The rearrangement joins TRBV11-2 to TRBJ2-7; TRBD1 is a possible D gene (5 bases). V gave up 5 bases and J gave up 3 bases, with 17 bases separating them. This CDR3 is 15 amino acids long. Germline-derived CDR1 and CDR2 are SGHAT and FQNNGV. The DNA for the CDR3 is TGTGCCAGCAGCCCATTGGGGCCAGGCAGCTACGAGCAGTACTTC. This translates into CASSPLGPGSYEQYF.

The chain is built from TRBV9 and TRBJ2-5; 7 nucleotides align to TRBD2. V gave up 0 bases and J gave up 1 base; unmatched junction bases: 9. CDR1 and CDR2 (germline): SGDLS, YYNGEE. The CDR3 spans 17 residues. The CDR3 DNA is TGTGCCAGCAGCGTAGGGTTGGAGGGAGGGGCCCAAGAGACCCAGTACTTC. It specifies CASSVGLEGGAQETQYF.

The V and J genes are TRBV18 and TRBJ2-3; tentative D call: TRBD1 (5 bases). Germline V lookup: CDR1 KGHSH, CDR2 LQKENI. V was trimmed by 2 bases and J by 3 bases, leaving 9 bases between them. The CDR3 length is 14 residues. CDR3 sequence reads: CASSPIQGTDTQYF. CDR3 bases: TGTGCCAGCTCACCAATCCAGGGTACAGATACGCAGTATTTT.

The chain joins TRBV27 to TRBJ1-3, with D possibly matching TRBD1 (5 bases). CDR3 length equals 14 residues. The V end was cut by 5 bases, the J end by 6 bases, with 14 bases between. Germline loops: CDR1 MNHEY, CDR2 SMNVEV (reference sequence). CDR3 loop: CASSPSPTENTIYF. In DNA, the CDR3 is TGTGCCAGCAGTCCCTCCCCGACAGAAAACACCATATATTTT.

The V and J genes are TRBV28 and TRBJ1-5; no definite D call. Germline-derived CDR1 and CDR2 are MDHEN and SYDVKM. The CDR3 is 13 residues long. V lost 6 bases and J lost 6, with 12 bases in between. CDR3 bases: TGTGCCAGCAGCCGGGTCTCGGGTCAGCCCCAGCATTTT. As protein: CASSRVSGQPQHF. Complete variable domain (other parts from reference TRBV28 and TRBJ1-5): DVKVTQSSRYLVKRTGEKVFLECVQDMDHENMFWYRQDPGLGLRLIYFSYDVKMKEKGDIPEGYSVSREKKERFSLILESASTNQTSMYLCASSRVSGQPQHFGDGTRLSIL.

The genes are TRBV29-1 and TRBJ1-1, with TRBD1 matching over 7 bases. Germline V gene sequence: CDR1 SQVTM, CDR2 ANQGSEA. Germline trimming cut 7 bases from V and 5 bases from J; bases unmatched to any gene: 7. CDR3 length equals 12 residues. CDR3 sequence reads: CSADRAGTEAFF. In nucleotides, the CDR3 is TGCAGCGCTGACAGGGCCGGGACTGAAGCTTTCTTT.

The table lists this clone with a count of one. V and J are TRBV5-1 and TRBJ2-1, with a tentative D call TRBD2 (5 bases). This CDR3 comprises 17 residues. V shed 0 bases and J shed 0 bases, with 13 bases lying between them. Germline CDR1 SGHRS, CDR2 YFSETQ. The CDR3 bases are TGCGCCAGCAGCTTGGGGAAAGCGGATAGCTCCTACAATGAGCAGTTCTTC. It encodes CASSLGKADSSYNEQFF.

The rearrangement links TRBV5-4 to TRBJ2-3, with TRBD1 identical over 10 bases. Germline-derived CDR1 and CDR2 are SGHNT and YYREEE (reference sequence). This CDR3 has 17 amino acids. Trimming took 3 bases from V and 2 from J; bases not matched to a gene: 9. The chain's CDR3 is CASSSSRDRGSTDTQYF. CDR3 sequence (DNA): TGTGCCAGCAGCTCAAGCCGGGACAGGGGTTCCACAGATACGCAGTATTTT.

This clone has a handful of counts. The chain carries TRBV7-2 and TRBJ2-1; 10 nucleotides agree with TRBD2. This CDR3 has 16 residues. Germline CDR1 and CDR2: SGHTA and FQGNSA. With V trimmed by 5 bases and J by 7 bases, 11 bases remained unmatched. CDR3 sequence (DNA): TGTGCCAGCAGCCCAAGGTGGCTAGCGGGAGCAAATGAGCAGTTCTTC. Protein: CASSPRWLAGANEQFF.

The chain uses TRBV7-2 and TRBJ1-2, with TRBD1 matching 7 bases. The CDR3 contains 14 residues. Trimming cost V 4 bases and J 4 bases; bases outside gene matches: 6. Germline assignment: CDR1 SGHTA and CDR2 FQGNSA. The CDR3 is CASSWRDSLYGYTF. CDR3 DNA sequence: TGTGCCAGCAGCTGGAGGGACAGTCTCTATGGCTACACCTTC.

The chain uses TRBV27 and TRBJ1-1; 9 bases map to TRBD1. This CDR3 spans 17 amino acids. Germline CDR1 MNHEY, CDR2 SMNVEV (reference sequence). V shed 3 bases, J shed 2 bases, and the junction held 10 bases outside the gene matches. The CDR3 sequence is CASSFSHGQGTNTEAFF. The CDR3 DNA follows: TGTGCCAGCAGTTTTTCGCACGGACAGGGGACAAACACTGAAGCTTTCTTT.

The chain carries TRBV19 and TRBJ2-5, with 9 nucleotides matching TRBD1. V lost 5 bases, J lost 5 bases, and 6 bases stayed unmatched. The CDR3 runs 14 residues. In germline, CDR1 is LNHDA, CDR2 SQIVND (reference sequence). CDR3 protein: CASSSNRGRETQYF. Written as DNA, the CDR3 is TGTGCCAGTAGTTCCAACAGGGGGCGGGAGACCCAGTACTTC.